Described below is a single TCR beta chain sequence and its context. Its antigen is currently unknown. This record comes from a study of human T cells and chemical hapten exposure. Study details: Across the whole study, which lasted approximately 5.5 months, patients were given diphenylcyclopropenone on the scalp once a week.

As to time point: patch test 2, 6 weeks after DPC sensitization. Regarding treatment: therapeutic diphenylcyclopropenone sensitization with weekly scalp DPC. Blood draws came first, before each patch test. TCRdb analysed the RACE reads with MiXCR anew, one entry per CDR3 protein. The data show 330,000 or so distinct CDR3 sequences, around 6% seen once. Whole-study results and caveats: Donor immune responses may differ from healthy people's, since all donors had alopecia.

Sequencing used whole blood, obtained in connection with sensitization to the hapten diphenylcyclopropenone (DPC). The clonotype was recovered from a woman aged 18-29 years with alopecia areata. Some clones in this sample may be carry-over from other donors' samples.

The CDR3 DNA is TGTGCCAGCAGTTACTATGAAGGAACCACTGAAGCTTTCTTT. Translation: CASSYYEGTTEAFF. The J gene is TRBJ1-1, the V gene TRBV6-2 or TRBV6-3; D is ambiguous. The CDR3 length is 14 residues. The germline V and J ends were trimmed by 1 base and 4 bases, with 10 bases remaining between them. Germline V lookup: CDR1 MNHEY, CDR2 SVGEGT.